This record looks at one T cell receptor (beta chain) sequence and its context. What antigen it recognizes has not been identified. No quality values exist for individual bases; no much larger clone is one base distant. Library construction relied on the immunoSEQ multiplex PCR assay. TCRdb took over this immuneACCESS table, retaining in-frame rearrangements with V and J assigned. Such tables are incomplete; in checked studies, under half of the missing clones stem from an unresolved V gene, and the remainder is unexplained. For this sample the table gives just under 60,000 clones, of which around three quarters were detected only once. Clones ranked in the top ten supply roughly 8.7% of the sample. The sample comes from a study of radiotherapy plus CTLA-4 blockade in lung cancer (dated by TCRdb to 2016 to 2019). With regard to the full study: Among the enrolled patients, about 19% had an objective response, and less than 40% reached disease control. Broader findings and caveats from the paper: Increased serum interferon-beta after radiation, together with early dynamic changes in blood T cell clones, were reported to be the strongest predictors of response. After treatment with radiotherapy and ipilimumab, TCR clones that originated in tumors expanded in peripheral blood.

Focal radiation therapy combined with CTLA-4 blockade (ipilimumab) was tested in patients with chemo-refractory metastatic non-small-cell lung cancer. For CDR1 and CDR2, the germline V gene (reference sequence) lists GTSNPN and SVGIG. Including cysteine and phenylalanine, the CDR3 has 12 amino acids. Only the CDR3 DNA stays, 36 bases, in frame from base 1. V is clipped by 2 bases and J by 5 bases, and the sequence between their germline boundaries is 7 bases long. The sequences come from peripheral blood, collected from a patient treated with radiotherapy plus ipilimumab. The chain joins TRBV30 to TRBJ1-3, with the D gene not confidently named. This TCR came from a human donor with non-small cell lung cancer whose response to radiotherapy plus ipilimumab could not be evaluated. The sequence in DNA is TGTGCCTGGAGTCGGTCCCGAAACACCATATATTTT. It encodes CAWSRSRNTIYF.